This TCR beta chain emerged from a study of brain T cells in children with intractable seizures. Assay: immunoSEQ multiplex PCR; the TCRdb copy retains only in-frame clones and omits some. The profile shows around 80,000 clones, approximately 89% of them singletons. Comments on this clone: Its antigen is undetermined.

Study-wide results and caveats: Only CDR3 sequence similarity suggested viral specificity, without known HCMV serostatus.

Pre-surgery treatment included at least one anti-epileptic drug. This TCR came from a girl aged 2 to 9 with Rasmussen encephalitis and intractable seizures. The starting material was peripheral blood, obtained at surgery.

The CDR3 DNA is TGCGCCAGCAGCCAAGAGTTGAACAGGCTTGAAAAACTGTTTTTT. Translating gives CASSQELNRLEKLFF. This chain links TRBV4-1 with TRBJ1-4; maybe TRBD1 (5 bases). CDR3 length: 15 amino acids. Per germline, CDR1 MGHRA and CDR2 YSYEKL. Trimming took 0 bases from V and 7 from J, leaving 12 bases between them.